One sample yielded the 21 T cell receptor beta chains listed below, sequenced in a study of shared clonotypes between healthy human individuals. Repertoires were generated with immunoSEQ multiplex PCR, while TCRdb's copy carries only in-frame clones and drops some. Among under 2.5 million clones listed, around 90% were seen once. Material for sequencing was naive CD4+ T cells from PBMCs. Subset of the sample: CD45RA+ positively selected. All receptors derive from a man aged 18-30 years in good health. Some clones in this sample may be carry-over from other donors' samples.

The chain uses TRBV5-1 and TRBJ2-4; TRBD1 aligns across 9 bases. The germline V gene has CDR1 SGHRS and CDR2 YFSETQ. J lost 8 bases, V lost 2 bases, and 2 bases had no gene match. The CDR3 extends over 13 amino acids. CDR3 sequence: CASSLQGADIQYF. In DNA, the CDR3 is TGCGCCAGCAGCTTACAGGGGGCTGACATTCAGTACTTC.

This chain uses TRBV5-1 with TRBJ2-2; TRBD2 aligns across 9 bases. Unmatched junction bases numbered 11, after V lost 4 bases and J lost 4 bases. This CDR3 is 17 amino acids long. Germline CDR1 SGHRS, CDR2 YFSETQ. The CDR3 loop reads CASSPGAGGPSTGELFF. CDR3 nucleotides: TGCGCCAGCAGCCCGGGGGCGGGAGGGCCCTCCACCGGGGAGCTGTTTTTT.

The chain joins TRBV18 to TRBJ2-3, with 9 bases identical to TRBD2. This CDR3 comprises 17 residues. Trimming cost V 2 bases and J 4 bases; bases outside gene matches: 10. Germline values: CDR1 KGHSH, CDR2 LQKENI. The CDR3, as DNA: TGTGCCAGCTCACCAGGTTCGAGGCGGGAGGGGTCAGATACGCAGTATTTT. Translated: CASSPGSRREGSDTQYF.

The chain joins TRBV19 to TRBJ1-5, with D tentatively TRBD1 (5 bases). V lost 7 bases and J 3 bases, leaving 16 bases between the germline ends. Germline CDR1 reads LNHDA; CDR2 reads SQIVND (reference sequence). The CDR3 is made up of 15 amino acids. DNA of the CDR3: TGTGCCAGTATCGCCCCTGACAGACCCAATCAGCCCCAGCATTTT. It yields the protein CASIAPDRPNQPQHF.

The gene calls are TRBV6-1 and TRBJ2-7, with D unclear. Germline V gene sequence: CDR1 MNHNS, CDR2 SASEGT. This CDR3 comprises 15 residues. V dropped 4 bases and J dropped 2 bases, with 15 bases sitting between them. CDR3 sequence reads: CASSVGHTMAYEQYF. The CDR3 DNA reads TGTGCCAGCAGTGTTGGGCACACGATGGCCTACGAGCAGTACTTC.

V gene TRBV27 combines with J gene TRBJ2-7, with D unclear. CDR3 length: 13 amino acids. Trimming stripped 10 bases from V and 3 bases from J, with 16 bases between. Germline V gives CDR1 MNHEY, CDR2 SMNVEV (reference sequence). The CDR3: CAIPTDRNYEQYF. The CDR3 DNA follows: TGTGCCATCCCGACGGATAGAAACTACGAGCAGTACTTC.

This clone was found a few times. The V call is TRBV7-9, the J call TRBJ1-1; D gene uncertain. From germline, CDR1 is SEHNR and CDR2 FQNEAQ (reference sequence). CDR3 length: 13 residues. Trimming pared 6 bases from V and 0 bases from J, leaving 8 bases between. CDR3 sequence (DNA): TGTGCCAGCAGAGGAGCTCTGAACACTGAAGCTTTCTTT. Amino acids: CASRGALNTEAFF. Full variable domain (missing parts from reference TRBV7-9 and TRBJ1-1): DTGVSQNPRHKITKRGQNVTFRCDPISEHNRLYWYRQTLGQGPEFLTYFQNEAQLEKSRLLSDRFSAERPKGSFSTLEIQRTEQGDSAMYLCASRGALNTEAFFGQGTRLTVV.

The chain recombines TRBV19 with TRBJ1-4, with 7 bases identical to TRBD1. Germline loops: CDR1 LNHDA, CDR2 SQIVND (reference sequence). J lost 10 bases, V lost 6 bases, and 8 bases had no gene match. This CDR3 spans 13 amino acids. CDR3 sequence: CASRPGTARKLFF. The CDR3, as DNA: TGTGCCAGTAGGCCGGGGACAGCAAGAAAACTGTTTTTT.

The chain combines TRBV12-5 with TRBJ2-1; TRBD1 matches at 7 bases. The CDR3 length is 14 residues. V dropped 5 bases and J dropped 1; count of bases not matched to a gene: 2. Germline V gene lookup returns CDR1 LGHNT and CDR2 FRNRAP. In DNA, the CDR3 is TGTGCTAGTGGTACGGACAGGTCCTACAATGAGCAGTTCTTC. This encodes CASGTDRSYNEQFF. Supplemented by reference TRBV12-5 and TRBJ2-1, the full variable domain reads DARVTQTPRHKVTEMGQEVTMRCQPILGHNTVFWYRQTMMQGLELLAYFRNRAPLDDSGMPKDRFSAEMPDATLATLKIQPSEPRDSAVYFCASGTDRSYNEQFFGPGTRLTVL.

The chain recombines TRBV30 with TRBJ1-2; D unresolved. V lost 7 bases and J 1 base, leaving 7 bases between the germline ends. This CDR3 is 11 amino acids long. Germline lookup yields CDR1 GTSNPN and CDR2 SVGIG (reference sequence). The CDR3 DNA reads TGTGCCTACGGACTTAACTATGGCTACACCTTC. Translating it yields CAYGLNYGYTF.

The chain carries TRBV6-5 and TRBJ1-5, with 10 bases matching TRBD1. Per germline, CDR1 MNHEY and CDR2 SVGAGI. The CDR3 is 15 residues long. V lost 6 bases and J lost 4; bases outside the gene matches: 6. CDR3 residues: CASRKDRGRNQPQHF. The CDR3 DNA reads as TGTGCCAGCAGGAAAGACAGGGGGCGGAATCAGCCCCAGCATTTT.

This chain links TRBV9 with TRBJ2-7, with D tentatively TRBD2 (5 bases). V was trimmed by 3 bases and J by 2 bases, leaving 12 bases between them. There are 14 residues in the CDR3. CDR1 is SGDLS, CDR2 YYNGEE, per germline. This CDR3 is CASSGGLIAYEQYF. The CDR3 DNA reads TGTGCCAGCAGCGGAGGGCTAATAGCCTACGAGCAGTACTTC.

This chain joins TRBV7-2 and TRBJ1-5, with 7 bases matching TRBD1. Trimming took 6 bases from V and 6 from J; bases not matched to a gene: 5. This CDR3 comprises 13 residues. CDR1 is SGHTA and CDR2 is FQGNSA in the germline V gene. CDR3 DNA: TGTGCCAGCAGTCAGGGGGGGGGTCAGCCCCAGCATTTT. Its protein product is CASSQGGGQPQHF. The entire variable domain, with the rest obtained from reference TRBV7-2 and TRBJ1-5, is as follows: GAGVSQSPSNKVTEKGKDVELRCDPISGHTALYWYRQSLGQGLEFLIYFQGNSAPDKSGLPSDRFSAERTGGSVSTLTIQRTQQEDSAVYLCASSQGGGQPQHFGDGTRLSIL.

This chain links TRBV28 with TRBJ2-3; no definite D call. V shed 1 base and J shed 0 bases, with 11 bases lying between them. The CDR3 totals 16 residues. Germline-derived CDR1 and CDR2 are MDHEN and SYDVKM. Here the CDR3 reads CASSLLAAGSTDTQYF. As DNA, the CDR3 is TGTGCCAGCAGTTTATTGGCGGCCGGAAGCACAGATACGCAGTATTTT.

The chain employs TRBV6-5 and TRBJ1-4; D is uncertain. From germline, CDR1 is MNHEY and CDR2 SVGAGI. V lost 4 bases, J lost 15 bases, and 12 bases lay in between. The CDR3 runs 11 residues. The CDR3 sequence: CASSFGFPMFF. DNA for the CDR3: TGTGCCAGCAGTTTTGGCTTTCCGATGTTTTTT.

CDR3 coding DNA: TGTGCCAGCAGCTTATGGGGTTCCTATCAAGGCGCTGAGCAGTTCTTC. Protein: CASSLWGSYQGAEQFF. J is TRBJ2-1 and V is TRBV7-9; D uncertain. Trimming removed 2 bases at V and 9 bases at J, with 20 bases between. In germline, CDR1 is SEHNR, CDR2 FQNEAQ (reference sequence). This CDR3 is 16 amino acids long.

The chain links TRBV5-1 to TRBJ2-1, with TRBD2 identical over 9 bases. After removal of 7 bases from V and 10 bases from J, the junction contained 21 bases not matched to a gene. CDR1 SGHRS and CDR2 YFSETQ come from the germline V gene. This CDR3 is 17 amino acids long. The CDR3 nucleotides read TGCGCCAGCGCATGGACAAACCCCGGGACTAGCAGAGAAGAGCAGTTCTTC. The encoded protein is CASAWTNPGTSREEQFF. The full variable domain, its missing parts supplied by reference TRBV5-1 and TRBJ2-1, is KAGVTQTPRYLIKTRGQQVTLSCSPISGHRSVSWYQQTPGQGLQFLFEYFSETQRNKGNFPGRFSGRQFSNSRSEMNVSTLELGDSALYLCASAWTNPGTSREEQFFGPGTRLTVL.

The V gene is TRBV28, the J gene TRBJ2-1; D might be TRBD2 (5 bases). Trimming left V 6 bases short and J 8 bases short, with 8 bases between. The CDR3 loop spans 11 amino acids. Germline CDR1 and CDR2: MDHEN and SYDVKM. The CDR3, as DNA: TGTGCCAGCAGCCTAGCCTATGAGCAGTTCTTC. Protein product: CASSLAYEQFF.

The chain is built from TRBV7-9 and TRBJ1-1; D gene ambiguous. The CDR3 covers 14 residues. Germline V gene lookup returns CDR1 SEHNR and CDR2 FQNEAQ (reference sequence). Between the trimmed V and J ends, which lost 4 bases and 3 bases, there was a span of 12 bases. DNA for the CDR3: TGTGCCAGCAGCTATAGTGGGTGGGACACTGAAGCTTTCTTT. Protein sequence: CASSYSGWDTEAFF.

The chain joins TRBV7-9 to TRBJ1-1, with TRBD1 identical over 8 bases. V trimming: 4 bases; J trimming: 7 bases; junction bases outside the gene matches: 8. CDR3 length: 14 residues. Germline assignment: CDR1 SEHNR and CDR2 FQNEAQ (reference sequence). Here the CDR3 reads CASSSGTGDGEAFF. DNA for the CDR3: TGTGCCAGCAGCTCGGGGACAGGAGACGGTGAAGCTTTCTTT.

The chain recombines TRBV15 with TRBJ1-5; D is ambiguous. This CDR3 is 12 amino acids long. Germline lookup yields CDR1 LNHNV and CDR2 YYDKDF (reference sequence). Trimming took off 3 bases at V and 6 bases at J, with 6 bases between the two ends. The CDR3 loop reads CATSRSAQPQHF. As DNA, the CDR3 is TGTGCCACCAGCAGGTCGGCTCAGCCCCAGCATTTT.